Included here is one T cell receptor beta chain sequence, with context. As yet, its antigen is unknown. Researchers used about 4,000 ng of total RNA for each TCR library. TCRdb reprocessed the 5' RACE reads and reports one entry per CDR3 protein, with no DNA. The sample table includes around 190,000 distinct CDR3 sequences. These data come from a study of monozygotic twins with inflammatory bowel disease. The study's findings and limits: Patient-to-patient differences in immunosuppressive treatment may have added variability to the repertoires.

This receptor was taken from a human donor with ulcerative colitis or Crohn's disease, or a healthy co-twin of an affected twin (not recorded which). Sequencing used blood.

The CDR3 loop reads CASSLVYQGGPNEKLFF. The chain carries TRBV5-1 and TRBJ1-4; TCRdb's assignment of TRBD1 cannot be checked, as there is no DNA. Germline CDR1 and CDR2: SGHRS and YFSETQ. The CDR3 has 17 amino acids.